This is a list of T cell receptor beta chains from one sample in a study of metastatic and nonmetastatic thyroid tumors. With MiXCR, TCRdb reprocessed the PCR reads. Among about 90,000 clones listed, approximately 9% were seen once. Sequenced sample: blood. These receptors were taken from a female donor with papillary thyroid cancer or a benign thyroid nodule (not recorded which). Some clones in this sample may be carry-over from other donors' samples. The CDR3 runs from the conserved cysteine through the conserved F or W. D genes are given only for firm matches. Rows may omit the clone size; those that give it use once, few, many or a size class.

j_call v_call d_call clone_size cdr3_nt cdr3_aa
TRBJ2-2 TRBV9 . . TGTGCCAGCACCGAGGGGCTGCACAGGGGCGGGGAGATGTTTTTT CASTEGLHRGGEMFF
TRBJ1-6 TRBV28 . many TGTGCCAGCAGCCCTTTGGAGCTCTATAATTCACCCCTCCACTTT CASSPLELYNSPLHF
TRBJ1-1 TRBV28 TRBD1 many TGTGCCAGCAGTCCGGGACAGAGGGCTAGCGAGGCTTTCTTT CASSPGQRASEAFF
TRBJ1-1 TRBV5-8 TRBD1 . TGTGCCAGCAGCCCTTACGGGACAGCCGAGAACACTGAAGCTTTCTTT CASSPYGTAENTEAFF
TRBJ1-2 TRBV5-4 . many TGTGCCAGCAGCTTATCTCAGGGGCGGGATGGCTACACCTTC CASSLSQGRDGYTF
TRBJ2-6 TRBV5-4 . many TGTGCCAGCAGCTTGGCGAACTCTGGGGCCAACGTCCTGACTTTC CASSLANSGANVLTF
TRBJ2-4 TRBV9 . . TGTGCCAGCAGCTCTACAGAAGCCAAAAACATTCAGTACTTC CASSSTEAKNIQYF
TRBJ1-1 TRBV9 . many TGTGCCAGCAGCGCCCACAGGGTGAACACTGAAGCTTTCTTT CASSAHRVNTEAFF
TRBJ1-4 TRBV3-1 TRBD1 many TGTGCCAGTAGACAGGGCGAAGAAAAACTGTTTTTT CASRQGEEKLFF
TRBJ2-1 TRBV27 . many TGTGCCAGCAGTTTATCGGGGGGATACAATGAGCAGTTCTTC CASSLSGGYNEQFF
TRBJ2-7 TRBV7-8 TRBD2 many TGTGCCAGCAGCAATCTAGCGGAGGTCTCCTACGAGCAGTACTTC CASSNLAEVSYEQYF
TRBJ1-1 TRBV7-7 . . TGTGCTAGCAGCCCCCTCGAACCGGCTGAAGCTTTCTTT CASSPLEPAEAFF
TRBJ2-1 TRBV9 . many TGTGCCAGCAGCGTAAGGGTGAGCTCCTACAATGAGCAGTTCTTC CASSVRVSSYNEQFF
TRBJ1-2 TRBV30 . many TGTGCCTGGAGTGCTTTTTCAGCTAACTATGGCTACACCTTC CAWSAFSANYGYTF
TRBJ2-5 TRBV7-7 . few TGTGCCAGCAGCGAGATGGGAGGAGGGTTTCAAGAGACCCAGTACTTC CASSEMGGGFQETQYF
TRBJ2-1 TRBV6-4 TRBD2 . TGTGCCAGCAGTGACGGGCTAGCGGGGGGTGAGCAGTTCTTC CASSDGLAGGEQFF
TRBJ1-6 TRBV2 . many TGTGCCAGCAGGGTCCTGGGGTCACCCCTCCACTTT CASRVLGSPLHF
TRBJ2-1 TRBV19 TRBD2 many TGTGCCAGTACCCCAGGGCGGGGGGCCCTTAATGAGCAGTTCTTC CASTPGRGALNEQFF
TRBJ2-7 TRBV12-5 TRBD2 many TGTGCTAGTGGTACCCTAGCGGGGGAGGGCGAGCAGTACTTC CASGTLAGEGEQYF
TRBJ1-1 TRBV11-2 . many TGTGCCAGCAGCTTAGGGATCGGCACTGAAGCTTTCTTT CASSLGIGTEAFF
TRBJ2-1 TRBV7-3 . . TGTGCCAGCAGCTTATCCCTTAATATCCGAACTGAGCAGTTCTTC CASSLSLNIRTEQFF
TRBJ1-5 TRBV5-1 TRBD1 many TGCGCCAGCAGCTTGGATGGACAGGTTAGCAATCAGCCCCAGCATTTT CASSLDGQVSNQPQHF
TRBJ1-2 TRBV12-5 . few TGTGCTAGTGGTTTGACAGGGTCATATGGCTACACCTTC CASGLTGSYGYTF
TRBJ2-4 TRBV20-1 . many TGCAGTGCGTTCCCTCCGGGACCCAAAAACATTCAGTACTTC CSAFPPGPKNIQYF
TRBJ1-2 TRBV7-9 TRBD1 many TGTGCCAGCAGCTTCGGCGGCAGGGGGCTGGGTGGCTACACCTTC CASSFGGRGLGGYTF
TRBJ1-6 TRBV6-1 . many TGTGCCAGCAGTGAAGCCGGGGCCATGGGCTCCTATAATTCACCCCTCCACTTT CASSEAGAMGSYNSPLHF
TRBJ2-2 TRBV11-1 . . TGTGCCAGCAGCTTATCGGAACAGATACTCGCGAACACCGGGGAGCTGTTTTTT CASSLSEQILANTGELFF
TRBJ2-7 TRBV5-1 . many TGCGCCAGCAGCTTACGAGCCCAGGAAACCTACGAGCAGTACTTC CASSLRAQETYEQYF
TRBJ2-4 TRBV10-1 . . TGCGCCAGCAGCCAAGACACCTTGAGCATTCAGTACTTC CASSQDTLSIQYF
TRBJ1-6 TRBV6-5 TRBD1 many TGTGCCAGCAGTTCCCGGGACAGTACCCTCGGGGACAATTCACCCCTCCACTTT CASSSRDSTLGDNSPLHF
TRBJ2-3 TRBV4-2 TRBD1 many TGTGCCAGCAGCCACGGGACAGGGCGAGGCACAGATACGCAGTATTTT CASSHGTGRGTDTQYF
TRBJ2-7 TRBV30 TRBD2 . TGTGCCTGTAGTCCTGGACTAGCGGGCGGGGTAGTCTACGAGCAGTACTTC CACSPGLAGGVVYEQYF
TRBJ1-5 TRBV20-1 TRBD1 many TGCAGTGCTAGAAGTAGACAGGGAAATAGCAATCAGCCCCAGCATTTT CSARSRQGNSNQPQHF
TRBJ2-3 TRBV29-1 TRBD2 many TGCAGCGCTGCACCGGGACTAGCGGCAGATACGCAGTATTTT CSAAPGLAADTQYF
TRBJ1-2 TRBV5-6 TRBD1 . TGTGCCAGCAGTTCCTACAGGGGCCTTGCTTATGGCTACACCTTC CASSSYRGLAYGYTF
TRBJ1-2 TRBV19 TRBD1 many TGTGCCAGTAGACAGGGGGGGAACTATGGCTACACCTTC CASRQGGNYGYTF
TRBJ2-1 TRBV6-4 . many TGTGCCAGCAGTGACGGGGAGACAGAGGGGAATGAGCAGTTCTTC CASSDGETEGNEQFF
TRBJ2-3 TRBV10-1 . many TGCGCCAGCAGTTCCGAGACAGAGACAGATACGCAGTATTTT CASSSETETDTQYF
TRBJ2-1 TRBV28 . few TGTGCCAGCAGTTCCGGGGCGTACAATGAGCAGTTCTTC CASSSGAYNEQFF
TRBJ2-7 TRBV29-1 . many TGCAGCGTCGGGGGCGTAAACTACGAGCAGTACTTC CSVGGVNYEQYF